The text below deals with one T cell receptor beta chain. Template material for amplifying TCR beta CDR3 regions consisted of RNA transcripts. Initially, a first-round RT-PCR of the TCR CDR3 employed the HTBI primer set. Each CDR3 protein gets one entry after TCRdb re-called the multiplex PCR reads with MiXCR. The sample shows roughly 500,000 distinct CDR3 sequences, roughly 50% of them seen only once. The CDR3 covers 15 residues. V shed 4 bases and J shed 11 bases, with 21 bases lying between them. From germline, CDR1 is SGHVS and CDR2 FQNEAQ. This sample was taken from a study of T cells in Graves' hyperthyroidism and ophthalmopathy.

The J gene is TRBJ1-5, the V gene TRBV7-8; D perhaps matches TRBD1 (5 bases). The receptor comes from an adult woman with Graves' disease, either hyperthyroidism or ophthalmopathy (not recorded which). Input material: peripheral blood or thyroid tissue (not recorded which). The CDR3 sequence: CASSSGRQLQETQHF. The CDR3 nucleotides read TGTGCCAGCAGCTCCGGACGACAGCTCCAAGAGACCCAGCATTTT.